This T cell receptor (beta chain) was recorded in a study of CD8 T cells in Susac syndrome (dated by TCRdb to between 2018 and 2021). Looking at the study overall: The study used repertoire sequencing to test whether antigen drove CD8+ T cell activation and differentiation in Susac syndrome.

The paper's findings and limits, for the study overall: The study acknowledged that relatively few individuals were included in the TCR sequencing and HLA analysis.

RNA was extracted using the RNeasy kit, and roughly 0.5 to 1 ug of the RNA was reverse transcribed with random hexamers. TCR beta CDR3 regions were amplified with the immunoSEQ multiplex PCR assay covering 54 Vbeta and 13 Jbeta segments. Bias from PCR amplification was corrected by using a synthetic template baseline for primer optimization and for computational correction. The authors' pipeline ran thus. Reads were annotated to V, D and J genes according to IMGT and were analyzed with immunoSEQ Analyzer, with only productive sequences retained. Clonality was computed as one minus Shannon entropy normalized by log2 of the number of productive unique sequences. For each patient and control, public and private clones were evaluated within the 100 most prevalent clones. A clone was defined as Susac-specific if it was absent from the healthy and MS cohorts, from around 960 published viral clones and from other ImmuneACCESS disease sequences. The public sequencing data were trimmed at Q25 with fastp and processed into clonotypes with MiXCR by TCRdb, which kept only in-frame beta chains. Rows are unified per CDR3 protein, each entry keeping the most common DNA and genes. TCRdb's processing, not the study's, gives the V and J calls here. This sample has about 160,000 distinct CDR3 sequences in its table, and 93% of those were observed once. Of the sample, more than 0.13% falls within the top ten clones.

Spanning cysteine to phenylalanine, the CDR3 consists of 14 amino acids. Only the CDR3 part of the read is kept: 42 bases, read in frame from the first base. CDR1 and CDR2 were assigned from the germline V gene (reference sequence) as DFQATT and SNEGSKA. Trimming takes 6 bases from V and 6 bases from J, and the germline ends sit 17 bases apart. Peripheral blood CD8+ and CD4+ T cells from healthy donors, Susac syndrome patients and multiple sclerosis patients were profiled by high-throughput TCR beta sequencing. Healthy donors were age- and sex-matched controls. Bulk CD8+ and CD4+ T cells were purified by magnetic negative isolation, while CD8+ TEMRA cells were enriched using FACS. Blood was collected in EDTA tubes and processed within 24 hours, with PBMCs isolated through density gradient centrifugation. PBMCs destined for TCR sequencing were cryopreserved in liquid nitrogen and later thawed in a 37 °C water bath. The sorted or isolated CD4+, CD8+ and CD8+ TEMRA cells had a purity of 90% or higher.

Remarks on this clonotype: There is no known antigen for this receptor. No much larger clone is present one base from it, and per-base qualities are unavailable.

The receptor chain draws on TRBV20-1 and TRBJ1-4; a tentative D match to TRBD1 spans 5 bases. This TCR came from a human donor in good health. Specimen: CD4+ T cells from PBMCs. The CDR3 loop reads CSASPGRGHEKLFF. The nucleotide sequence reads TGCAGTGCCTCTCCTGGGAGGGGTCATGAAAAACTGTTTTTT.